This TCR beta chain was observed in a study of regulatory T cells. The PCR used 52 TRBV and 13 TRBJ primers. The method was immunoSEQ multiplex PCR; TCRdb's version includes in-frame clones alone and lacks a portion of them. The sample gives approximately 9,000 clones, 84% of which show up once; about 10% is in the top ten. Patients, 2 to 39 years old, had expanded memory T-cell proportions. Regarding the study as a whole: Patient CD8+ T cells trended nonsignificantly toward lower Shannon entropy than control CD8+ cells. In patients, unique TRB V-J pairs were restricted and V/J usage skewed, especially in Tregs.

The CDR3 covers 14 residues. Looked up from germline, CDR1 is WSHSY and CDR2 is SAAADI. Comment on this clone: The antigen remains undetermined. The junction shows a germline mismatch at one end, possibly a read error.

The J gene is TRBJ2-7, the V gene TRBV10-2; D is perhaps TRBD1 (7 bases). The sequenced material came from CD8+ T cells sorted from blood. The sequence was collected from a person under 35 with CD3G deficiency. The CDR3: CASRPGQVSGEQHF. The CDR3 coding sequence is TGCGCCAGCAGGCCCGGACAGGTCTCGGGGGAGCAGCACTTC.